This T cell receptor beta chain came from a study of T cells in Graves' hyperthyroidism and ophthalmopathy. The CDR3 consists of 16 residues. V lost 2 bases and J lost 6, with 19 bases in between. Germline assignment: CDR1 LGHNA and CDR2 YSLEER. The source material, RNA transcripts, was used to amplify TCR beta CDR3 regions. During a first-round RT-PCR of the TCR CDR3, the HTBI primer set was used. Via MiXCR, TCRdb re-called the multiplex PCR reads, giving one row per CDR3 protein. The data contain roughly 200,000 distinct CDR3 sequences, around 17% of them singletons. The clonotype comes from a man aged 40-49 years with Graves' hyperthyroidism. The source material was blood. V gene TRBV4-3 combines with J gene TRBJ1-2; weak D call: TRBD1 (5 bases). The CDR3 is CASSQFFSGRDDGYTF. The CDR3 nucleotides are TGCGCCAGCAGCCAATTTTTCTCGGGGAGGGACGATGGCTACACCTTC.